This TCR beta chain comes out of a study of T cell clonotyping in hematopoietic cell transplantation (TCRdb year 2021). At the level of the whole study: Blood from recipients was drawn about 28 days before transplant and again at days 30, 100 and 180 after transplant. A total of around 140 blood samples were collected in the study from 35 consecutive transplant recipients and their related donors. Patients were recruited between September 2015 and January 2017 and followed until late 2020 or death. For roughly five patients, samples taken at the onset of acute graft-versus-host disease were compared with samples from patients who never developed GVHD. Overall results and qualifications from the work: The sample size was limited and the cells went unsorted, which meant the CD4 and CD8 repertoire contributions could not be told apart. Inverse Simpson Index values from donors and from recipients before transplant predicted broader TCR repertoire diversity after transplant. Recipient TCR diversity fell after transplant, with pathologically expanded clonotypes rising progressively from day 30 to day 180. Overlap with donor repertoires was found for only a small fraction of recipient repertoires, with over 95% found to appear de novo at the given depth.

There are 12 amino acids in the CDR3, from cysteine to phenylalanine inclusive. Here the CDR3 DNA is all that survives: 36 bases in frame from base 1. V is clipped by 6 bases and J by 6 bases, and the sequence between their germline boundaries is 11 bases long. CDR1 and CDR2, looked up from the germline V gene, are ENHRY and SYGVKD. This specimen's time point label, interpreted: recipient sample taken at acute GVHD onset. Using Nuclei Lysis Solution, genomic DNA was extracted from unfractionated peripheral blood mononuclear cells that were either fresh or cryopreserved. A word on this clone: There is no known antigen for this receptor. Base-call qualities are not available, and no considerably larger clone is one nucleotide away.

The immunoSEQ assay, a bias-controlled multiplex PCR with V- and J-specific primers, was used to amplify TCR beta CDR3 regions from genomic DNA. In a second PCR step, a proprietary barcode and Illumina adapter sequences were attached to the CDR3 amplicons. An Illumina MiSeq instrument was used to sequence the CDR3 libraries. Concerning the study's data processing: Export and quality control were performed with immunoSEQ Analyzer 3.0, and downstream analyses were performed with R Bioconductor and Immunarch. Only productive rearrangements in the normalized downsampled data set were used to calculate repertoire metrics. Pathologically expanded clonotypes were defined as those larger than 5 templates in the normalized cohort. Repertoire diversity was measured with the Inverse Simpson Index. CMV-specificity analyses were carried out on the non-normalized data set to capture all clonotypes. Imported from immuneACCESS, the table was reduced by TCRdb to in-frame sequences with V and J called. These copies leave out some clones; in studies compared against another copy, an unresolved V gene accounts for under half, and the cause of the remainder is not known. The D gene and trimming were derived from the DNA, and the V and J assignments and clone size from that table. This sample lists about 8,100 clones; about 88% were detected once. The ten largest clonotypes hold about 4.3% of the sample.

The chain was built from TRBV10-3 and TRBJ1-2, with a tentative D gene TRBD1 over 6 matching bases. The clonotype originates from a male patient between 55 and 70 years old who had an allogeneic stem cell transplant from a related donor, so the T cells may come from the graft donor. Some clones in this sample may be carry-over from other donors' samples. The input for sequencing was peripheral blood mononuclear cells, taken at the time of graft-versus-host disease after allogeneic stem cell transplant. The DNA sequence reads TGTGCCATCAGCCTAAGGGGGGATGGCTACACCTTC. This gives the protein CAISLRGDGYTF.